This T cell receptor beta chain was sequenced in a study of response to subunit inactivated influenza vaccine. V was trimmed by 6 bases and J by 0 bases, leaving 15 bases between them. CDR1 and CDR2 (germline): SQVTM, ANQGSEA. The CDR3 length is 14 residues. From the RT-PCR reads, TCRdb called clonotypes with MiXCR, one entry per CDR3 protein. Found here are about 520,000 distinct CDR3 sequences, 10% to 11% of them singletons; the top ten hold 9.5% to 15%. The sample holds a few counts of this clonotype. The source is a middle-aged man who received an inactivated influenza vaccine. This chain uses TRBV29-1 with TRBJ2-7, with D perhaps given as TRBD1 or TRBD2 (5 bases each). The specimen was PBMCs from blood, collected 35 to 45 days after vaccination. CDR3 region: CSVEGWGSSYEQYF. The CDR3 region has the DNA TGCAGCGTAGAGGGGTGGGGAAGCTCCTACGAGCAGTACTTC.